This paragraph covers one T cell receptor beta chain sequence. Its cognate antigen is unknown. This entry is derived from a study of cytomegalovirus exposure and HLA in healthy donors. The V and J ends lost 1 base and 0 bases respectively, with 9 bases between them. Germline CDR1 and CDR2: KGHSH and LQKENI. The CDR3 runs 15 residues. PCR involved 60 Vbeta and 13 Jbeta primers. Clones were read by immunoSEQ multiplex PCR, and TCRdb kept only the in-frame ones, dropping some. Of about 130,000 clones in the sample, 73% are singletons; the top ten hold over 4%. Points from the study as a whole: In vitro experiments confirmed that three CMV-associated chains were specific for CMV antigens. A missense DCLRE1C variant was associated with V- and J-gene trimming of TCR beta chains in a later analysis, and an independent cohort replicated the association. Some TCR beta chains (roughly 160 of them) were listed as cytomegalovirus-associated.

Sample: PBMCs. The chain recombines TRBV18 with TRBJ1-1, with no clear D. The clonotype comes from a man aged 55 to 70 in good health and CMV-seropositive. CDR3 in amino acids: CASSPQKDMNTEAFF. As DNA, the CDR3 is TGTGCCAGCTCACCACAGAAAGACATGAACACTGAAGCTTTCTTT.